The rows below give T cell receptor beta chains drawn from one sample of a study of cytomegalovirus exposure and HLA in healthy donors. Only in-frame clones appear in the TCRdb table, and some are missing; sequencing was by immunoSEQ multiplex PCR. The top ten hold roughly 2.7% of the sample, which has over 150,000 clones, approximately 70% seen once. Sequenced material: PBMCs. The receptors come from a woman aged 40-49 years in good health and CMV-seropositive. The CDR3 runs from the conserved cysteine through the conserved F or W. D genes are given only for firm matches. Clone sizes are given selectively: once, few, many, or a class where the clone is expanded.

NA	NA	TRBV4-1	TRBJ1-3	TGCGCCAGCAGCCAAGGGGGGGGGTCTGGAAACACCATATATTTT	CASSQGGGSGNTIYF
NA	NA	TRBV5-1	TRBJ2-5	TGCGCCAGCAGCCCAACTAGCTCGGAGACCCAGTACTTC	CASSPTSSETQYF
NA	once	TRBV4-2	TRBJ2-1	TGTGCCAGCAGGGGGTTCCAGGGGACCGGGTACAATGAGCAGTTCTTC	CASRGFQGTGYNEQFF
TRBD1	few	TRBV7-2	TRBJ1-3	TGTGCCAGCAGCTCGACAGGGTTAGGAAACACCATATATTTT	CASSSTGLGNTIYF
NA	NA	TRBV4-2	TRBJ2-7	TGTGCCAGCAGCCCAGATGGCGGCGACCTCTACGAGCAGTACTTC	CASSPDGGDLYEQYF
TRBD2	once	TRBV5-1	TRBJ2-3	TGCGCCAGCAGCCAGAGGTCTAGCGGGGGGGCTTCTGATACGCAGTATTTT	CASSQRSSGGASDTQYF
NA	NA	TRBV2	TRBJ1-5	TGTGCCAGCAGGCGAGAGGGCAATCAGCCCCAGCATTTT	CASRREGNQPQHF
NA	NA	TRBV4-3	TRBJ2-7	TGCGCCAGCAGCCAAGAAACACAGGGTTACGAGCAGTACTTC	CASSQETQGYEQYF
NA	few	TRBV20-1	TRBJ1-2	TGCAGTGCTAGAATGAGTGGCTACACCTTC	CSARMSGYTF
TRBD2	few	TRBV2	TRBJ2-7	TGTGCCAGCAGAAGGCGGGAGTACGAGCAGTACTTC	CASRRREYEQYF
NA	NA	TRBV5-8	TRBJ1-5	TGTGCCAGCAGCTCGATCCCAGCTGGCAGGTGGAGCAATCAGCCCCAGCATTTT	CASSSIPAGRWSNQPQHF
TRBD1	NA	TRBV29-1	TRBJ1-1	TGCAGCGTTAGGGGGCGACTTAACACTGAAGCTTTCTTT	CSVRGRLNTEAFF
NA	NA	TRBV14	TRBJ1-1	TGTGCCAGCAGCCGACAGATCACTGAAGCTTTCTTT	CASSRQITEAFF
TRBD1	NA	TRBV28	TRBJ1-1	TGTGCCAGCACAGGGGGCGGAGGTGAAGCTTTCTTT	CASTGGGGEAFF
NA	NA	TRBV4-3	TRBJ1-2	TGCGCCAGCAGCCAAGATAGGGGTAACTATGGCTACACCTTC	CASSQDRGNYGYTF
NA	few	TRBV27	TRBJ1-1	TGTGCCAGCAGTTTATTTGCAGGGACTGAAGCTTTCTTT	CASSLFAGTEAFF
TRBD2	NA	TRBV9	TRBJ2-1	TGTGCCAGCCGCGGGACTAGCGGCAATGAGCAGTTCTTC	CASRGTSGNEQFF
NA	NA	TRBV6-5	TRBJ2-3	TGTGCCAGCAGTTACGGGGCGGCACCTAGCACAGATACGCAGTATTTT	CASSYGAAPSTDTQYF
TRBD1	NA	TRBV6-5	TRBJ1-3	TGTGCCAGCAGCGCGAGTCACAGGGGCTTAAACACCATATATTTT	CASSASHRGLNTIYF
NA	NA	TRBV5-1	TRBJ1-1	TGCGCCAGCAGCTTGGGCCCCTTTCCGGGACAACGCCCGGGAGCTTTCTTT	CASSLGPFPGQRPGAFF
NA	NA	TRBV29-1	TRBJ1-1	TGCAGCGTTGGCAGGAACACTGAAGCTTTCTTT	CSVGRNTEAFF
TRBD1	NA	TRBV7-6	TRBJ2-3	TGTGCCAGCAGCACCGGGACAGGGTTGGCAGATACGCAGTATTTT	CASSTGTGLADTQYF
TRBD1	NA	TRBV6-5	TRBJ1-3	TGTGCCAGCAGTTATGGACAGGGGTTATCTGGAAACACCATATATTTT	CASSYGQGLSGNTIYF
TRBD2	NA	TRBV9	TRBJ2-4	TGTGCCAGCAGCCAGCCGGGACTAGCCCAAAACATTCAGTACTTC	CASSQPGLAQNIQYF
NA	NA	TRBV28	TRBJ1-1	TGTGCCAGCAGTCGTCTCGACAGTAGGATGAACACTGAAGCTTTCTTT	CASSRLDSRMNTEAFF
NA	NA	TRBV6-6	TRBJ1-1	TGTGCCAGCAGCCCCACCGTTTCCGGCACTGAAGCTTTCTTT	CASSPTVSGTEAFF
NA	NA	TRBV19	TRBJ2-6	TGTGCCAGTAGTGACAGGTCAGGGGCCAACGTCCTGACTTTC	CASSDRSGANVLTF
NA	NA	TRBV7-2	TRBJ2-5	TGTGCCAGCAGCTTAGAGGCGGGATTCGAAGAGACCCAGTACTTC	CASSLEAGFEETQYF
TRBD1	NA	TRBV29-1	TRBJ1-2	TGCAGCGTTGGGATCCCAGGGGGAAACTATGGCTACACCTTC	CSVGIPGGNYGYTF
TRBD2	NA	TRBV29-1	TRBJ2-7	TGCAGCGTTGGACTAGCGGGGGATGGAGAGCAGTACTTC	CSVGLAGDGEQYF
TRBD1	NA	TRBV18	TRBJ1-2	TGTGCCAGCTCACCGGCTGGGACAGACAGCCTCTATGGCTACACCTTC	CASSPAGTDSLYGYTF
NA	NA	TRBV4-3	TRBJ2-2	TGCGCCAGCAGCCAAGGGGTGGCGGGAGGGGAGCTGTTTTTT	CASSQGVAGGELFF
NA	NA	TRBV7-9	TRBJ2-7	TGTGCCAGCAGATTGGGCCCGGTCTACGAGCAGTACTTC	CASRLGPVYEQYF
TRBD2	NA	TRBV9	TRBJ2-2	TGTGCCAGCAGCGGGACTAGCGGGGGGTCGCCCACCGGGGAGCTGTTTTTT	CASSGTSGGSPTGELFF
TRBD1	NA	TRBV7-6	TRBJ2-7	TGTGCCAGCAGCCCCGGACAGGCGCCCTACGAGCAGTACTTC	CASSPGQAPYEQYF
NA	NA	TRBV10-1	TRBJ2-7	TGCGCCAGCAGTGGGAGTTCCTACGAGCAGTACTTC	CASSGSSYEQYF
TRBD2	NA	TRBV6-6	TRBJ2-7	TGTGCCATCACACCGGGACTAGTTGGCGAGCAGTACTTC	CAITPGLVGEQYF
NA	NA	TRBV21-1	TRBJ1-1	TGTGCCAGCAGCAAAGATAAGGGCAGGGGGCACACTGAAGCTTTCTTT	CASSKDKGRGHTEAFF
TRBD2	few	TRBV27	TRBJ2-3	TGTGCCAGCATGGCGGGGGGGCCCGCAGATACGCAGTATTTT	CASMAGGPADTQYF
NA	NA	TRBV12-2	TRBJ1-1	TGTGCAAGTCGCACCTCCGGGACAGGGGGAGGTGAAGCTTTCTTT	CASRTSGTGGGEAFF
TRBD1	NA	TRBV10-3	TRBJ1-4	TGTGCCATCGGGGACAGGGGGGAGGAAAAACTGTTTTTT	CAIGDRGEEKLFF
TRBD2	NA	TRBV5-1	TRBJ2-5	TGCGCCAGCAGCTTCGCGGCGGCGGGAGAAGAGACCCAGTACTTC	CASSFAAAGEETQYF
NA	NA	TRBV25-1	TRBJ2-7	TGTGCCAGCAGGAGGACTGCTACCTACGAGCAGTACTTC	CASRRTATYEQYF
TRBD2	few	TRBV5-5	TRBJ2-5	TGTGCCAGCAGCTTGGTGTTTAGCGGGGGGGCCGAGACCCAGTACTTC	CASSLVFSGGAETQYF
TRBD2	NA	TRBV7-6	TRBJ2-3	TGTGCCAGCACCCGGGGACTAGCGAGCACAGATACGCAGTATTTT	CASTRGLASTDTQYF
TRBD2	few	TRBV7-9	TRBJ2-7	TGTGCCAGCAGCTTCCAACCGGGACTAGCGGGGGGGACCTCCTACGAGCAGTACTTC	CASSFQPGLAGGTSYEQYF
TRBD1	few	TRBV28	TRBJ2-7	TGTGCCAGCAGTTTGACAGGGTGGCGCTACGAGCAGTACTTC	CASSLTGWRYEQYF